The 30 T cell receptor beta chains presented below share a single source sample, sequenced in a study of blood T cell repertoires in COVID-19. Sequencing was performed with immunoSEQ multiplex PCR; in TCRdb, only in-frame clones are kept and a portion is missing. The data show about 190,000 clones, with 65% to 85% seen just once and approximately 3% held by the top ten. Sequencing input: PBMCs or T cells enriched from blood (not recorded which). All receptors derive from a woman aged 25-40 years who had recovered from COVID-19.

This clone was detected once. V gene TRBV2 combines with J gene TRBJ2-1, with no clear D. The CDR3 is made up of 14 amino acids. Trimming shortened V by 7 bases and J by 0 bases, and 10 bases separated the two germline ends. CDR1 and CDR2 from the germline V gene are SNHLY and FYNNEI. The CDR3 bases are TGTGCCAGCATTCTGCTTAGCTCCTACAATGAGCAGTTCTTC. Amino acid sequence: CASILLSSYNEQFF.

In regard to this clone: An end of the junction does not agree with germline; a read error may underlie this. The chain combines TRBV7-9 with TRBJ1-2, with D perhaps TRBD1 (6 bases). This CDR3 has 15 amino acids. The germline V gene has CDR1 SEHNR and CDR2 FQNEAQ (reference sequence). Here the CDR3 reads CASSLWDNLNDGYTF. The DNA of the CDR3 is TGTGCCAGCAGCTTATGGGACAATCTTAACGATGGCTACACCTTC.

J is TRBJ1-2 and V is TRBV2; a possible D gene is TRBD1 (5 bases). The CDR3 consists of 12 residues. Deletions cut 8 bases from V and 3 bases from J, with 10 bases between. Germline-derived CDR1 and CDR2 are SNHLY and FYNNEI. CDR3 in DNA: TGTGCCAGCGCAGGGAGGCACTATGGCTACACCTTC. It codes for CASAGRHYGYTF.

This clone was seen more than once but under ten times. This chain joins TRBV6-1 and TRBJ2-7, with TRBD1 identical over 11 bases. Germline V gives CDR1 MNHNS, CDR2 SASEGT. V was clipped by 6 bases and J by 2 bases; unmatched bases: 6. The CDR3 loop spans 15 amino acids. The CDR3, as DNA: TGTGCCAGCAGGCGTAAGGGACAGGGGGCCTACGAGCAGTACTTC. It codes for CASRRKGQGAYEQYF.

The chain combines TRBV19 with TRBJ1-5; tentative D call: TRBD1 (5 bases). Trimming took off 5 bases at V and 7 bases at J, with 21 bases between the two ends. CDR1 and CDR2 from the germline V gene are LNHDA and SQIVND (reference sequence). The CDR3 spans 16 residues. CDR3 sequence: CASSATGGRVTQPQHF. In DNA, the CDR3 is TGTGCCAGTAGTGCCACAGGTGGCAGGGTTACCCAGCCCCAGCATTTT.

V and J are TRBV19 and TRBJ1-5; tentative D call: TRBD1 (6 bases). With 3 bases removed from V and 9 bases from J, the gap between germline ends came to 15 bases. The germline V gene encodes CDR1 LNHDA and CDR2 SQIVND (reference sequence). The CDR3 contains 14 residues. The CDR3 DNA sequence: TGTGCCAGTAGTATTGGGGGCGCAGGTTTGCCCCAGCATTTT. Its protein product is CASSIGGAGLPQHF.

The chain is built from TRBV29-1 and TRBJ2-1; D unresolved. CDR1 and CDR2 from the germline V gene are SQVTM and ANQGSEA. The CDR3 covers 12 residues. Trimming shortened V by 6 bases and J by 8 bases, and 14 bases separated the two germline ends. The CDR3 DNA sequence: TGCAGCGTAGAAATTTGGCTCGATGAGCAGTTCTTC. It is translated as CSVEIWLDEQFF.

The gene calls are TRBV28 and TRBJ2-5, with 7 bases lining up with TRBD2. Germline lookup yields CDR1 MDHEN and CDR2 SYDVKM. V trimming: 8 bases; J trimming: 5 bases; junction bases outside the gene matches: 17. This CDR3 has 16 residues. The CDR3 DNA follows: TGTGCCAGCCACACCGGGGGGATCCTCCCTAGGGAGACCCAGTACTTC. It translates to CASHTGGILPRETQYF.

This clone was counted only a few times. The rearrangement links TRBV7-3 to TRBJ1-6; TRBD1 might be the D (6 bases). Germline V gene data show CDR1 as SGHTA and CDR2 as FQGTGA. This CDR3 region has 14 residues. V gave up 6 bases and J gave up 5 bases, with 11 bases separating them. Here the CDR3 reads CASSDRPNNSPLHF. The CDR3 DNA reads as TGTGCCAGCAGTGACAGGCCGAATAATTCACCCCTCCACTTT. The full variable domain, in which reference TRBV7-3 and TRBJ1-6 provide the parts outside the CDR3, is GAGVSQTPSNKVTEKGKYVELRCDPISGHTALYWYRQSLGQGPEFLIYFQGTGAADDSGLPNDRFFAVRPEGSVSTLKIQRTERGDSAVYLCASSDRPNNSPLHFGNGTRLTVT.

The rearrangement links TRBV7-3 to TRBJ2-2; D possibly corresponds to TRBD1 (6 bases). The V and J ends lost 7 bases and 3 bases respectively, with 15 bases between them. CDR1 and CDR2 (germline): SGHTA, FQGTGA. This CDR3 has 15 amino acids. DNA of the CDR3: TGTGCCAGCAACAAAGATGGACAGCACACCGGGGAGCTGTTTTTT. This sequence encodes CASNKDGQHTGELFF.

J is TRBJ2-5 and V is TRBV7-8; TRBD2 might be the D (6 bases). Trimming removed 5 bases from V and 0 bases from J, with 19 bases in between. Germline V gene lookup returns CDR1 SGHVS and CDR2 FQNEAQ. The length of the CDR3 is 17 residues. CDR3 loop: CASSGIGGRAYQETQYF. As DNA, the CDR3 is TGTGCCAGCAGCGGAATAGGAGGGAGAGCGTACCAAGAGACCCAGTACTTC. Full variable domain (remainder filled in from reference TRBV7-8 and TRBJ2-5): GAGVSQSPRYKVAKRGQDVALRCDPISGHVSLFWYQQALGQGPEFLTYFQNEAQLDKSGLPSDRFFAERPEGSVSTLKIQRTQQEDSAVYLCASSGIGGRAYQETQYFGPGTRLLVL.

The chain combines TRBV7-9 with TRBJ1-2, with D possibly matching TRBD1 (5 bases). The CDR3 is 13 amino acids. Germline CDR1 reads SEHNR; CDR2 reads FQNEAQ (reference sequence). Trimming removed 4 bases at V and 8 bases at J, with 14 bases between. CDR3 amino acids: CASSSRGGGGYTF. The CDR3 DNA follows: TGTGCCAGCAGCTCCCGGGGGGGAGGGGGCTACACCTTC.

This clone has only a few counts. The J gene is TRBJ2-7, the V gene TRBV2; 14 nucleotides agree with TRBD2. The germline V gene encodes CDR1 SNHLY and CDR2 FYNNEI. V was clipped by 6 bases and J by 1 base; unmatched bases: 5. The length of the CDR3 is 16 residues. The CDR3 protein is CASSSRLAGGSYEQYF. As DNA, the CDR3 is TGTGCCAGCAGCTCTAGACTAGCGGGAGGGTCCTACGAGCAGTACTTC.

V and J are TRBV24-1 and TRBJ2-1; 8 positions match TRBD2. Germline lookup yields CDR1 KGHDR and CDR2 SFDVKD. J was trimmed by 7 bases and V by 0 bases; bases with no gene match: 10. The CDR3 loop spans 17 amino acids. The CDR3 nucleotides are TGTGCCACCAGTGATTTGCCGGTACACGGGAGGGCGAATGAGCAGTTCTTC. This sequence encodes CATSDLPVHGRANEQFF.

V gene TRBV29-1 combines with J gene TRBJ2-3; D remains unclear. V lost 0 bases, J lost 4 bases, and 8 bases lay in between. Looked up from germline, CDR1 is SQVTM and CDR2 is ANQGSEA. The CDR3 spans 13 residues. The CDR3 bases are TGCAGCGTTGAAGAAGAGATTGCAGATACGCAGTATTTT. This sequence encodes CSVEEEIADTQYF.

This rearrangement joins TRBV5-6 to TRBJ2-2; 8 nucleotides line up with TRBD1. J gave up 3 bases and V 4 bases, and 5 bases lay outside the gene matches. This CDR3 has 15 amino acids. Germline V gene data show CDR1 as SGHDT and CDR2 as YYEEEE. The CDR3 region has the DNA TGTGCCAGCAGCCGTGACAGGGGAGACACCGGGGAGCTGTTTTTT. It translates to CASSRDRGDTGELFF.

Here the CDR3 reads CASSSPQGQPQHF. The CDR3 DNA is TGTGCCAGCAGTTCACCTCAGGGGCAGCCCCAGCATTTT. The chain joins TRBV28 to TRBJ1-5, with D maybe TRBD1 (6 bases). Trimming stripped 4 bases from V and 7 bases from J, with 11 bases between. The germline gives CDR1 MDHEN, CDR2 SYDVKM. This CDR3 spans 13 amino acids. The variable domain in full, completed from reference TRBV28 and TRBJ1-5, reads DVKVTQSSRYLVKRTGEKVFLECVQDMDHENMFWYRQDPGLGLRLIYFSYDVKMKEKGDIPEGYSVSREKKERFSLILESASTNQTSMYLCASSSPQGQPQHFGDGTRLSIL.

The V gene is TRBV28, the J gene TRBJ2-6; possible D gene TRBD1, 5 bases. The germline V gene has CDR1 MDHEN and CDR2 SYDVKM. Trimming pared 6 bases from V and 4 bases from J, leaving 13 bases between. This CDR3 is built from 15 residues. The CDR3 region is CASRKGASGANVLTF. The CDR3, as DNA: TGTGCCAGCAGGAAAGGGGCCTCCGGGGCCAACGTCCTGACTTTC.

This chain uses TRBV29-1 with TRBJ1-2, with 7 bases aligning to TRBD1. Unmatched junction bases numbered 6, after V lost 3 bases and J lost 8 bases. The length of the CDR3 is 12 residues. CDR1 and CDR2 (germline): SQVTM, ANQGSEA. Here the CDR3 reads CSVDRQGEGYTF. The CDR3 nucleotides read TGCAGCGTTGATCGGCAGGGGGAGGGCTACACCTTC.

The gene calls are TRBV29-1 and TRBJ2-2; 9 nucleotides match TRBD2. Germline trimming cut 4 bases from V and 4 bases from J; bases unmatched to any gene: 7. In germline, CDR1 is SQVTM, CDR2 ANQGSEA. The CDR3 spans 15 residues. The CDR3 region has the DNA TGCAGCGTTGTTGCGGGAGGGTGGAGCACCGGGGAGCTGTTTTTT. Residues: CSVVAGGWSTGELFF.

CDR3 protein: CATSDPLNTIYF. The DNA for the CDR3 is TGTGCCACCAGTGATCCACTAAACACCATATATTTT. The V call is TRBV24-1, the J call TRBJ1-3; D gene ambiguous. Germline V gene data show CDR1 as KGHDR and CDR2 as SFDVKD. Between the trimmed V and J ends, which lost 3 bases and 6 bases, there was a span of 5 bases. There are 12 residues in the CDR3.

The chain couples TRBV3-1 (or the pseudogene TRBV3-2) to TRBJ2-1; the match to TRBD2 covers 7 bases. V shed 3 bases, J shed 0 bases, and the junction held 8 bases outside the gene matches. The CDR3 is 17 residues long. Germline CDR1 LGHDT, CDR2 YNNKEL (reference sequence). CDR3 in amino acids: CASSHPSGKSSYNEQFF. CDR3 nucleotides: TGTGCCAGCAGCCATCCTAGCGGCAAGAGCTCCTACAATGAGCAGTTCTTC.

This clone was detected only a few times. This chain connects TRBV14 to TRBJ2-1; 10 bases agree with TRBD2. Per the germline V gene, CDR1 is SGHDN and CDR2 is FVKESK. The length of the CDR3 is 18 residues. After removal of 4 bases from V and 10 bases from J, the junction contained 19 bases not matched to a gene. The CDR3 DNA follows: TGTGCCAGCAGCCTAAGGTCGGGTACATGGCTAGCGGGGGAAGAGCAGTTCTTC. Its translation is CASSLRSGTWLAGEEQFF.

As DNA, the CDR3 is TGTGCCACCGCGGGACGGAAAAATGAGCAGTTCTTC. Translated: CATAGRKNEQFF. J is TRBJ2-1 and V is TRBV7-9, with D possibly TRBD2 on 6 matching bases. Germline values: CDR1 SEHNR, CDR2 FQNEAQ (reference sequence). V was cut by 10 bases and J by 7 bases, with 14 bases left in between. CDR3 size: 12 residues.

The V gene is TRBV3-1 (or the pseudogene TRBV3-2), the J gene TRBJ2-1; no clear D gene. The CDR3 extends over 12 amino acids. The V and J ends lost 3 bases and 8 bases respectively, with 8 bases between them. From germline, CDR1 is LGHDT and CDR2 YNNKEL (reference sequence). The CDR3 bases are TGTGCCAGCAGCCAGCGGTTGTATGAGCAGTTCTTC. Its translation is CASSQRLYEQFF.

The chain's CDR3 is CATSGTAYYEQYF. The DNA for the CDR3 is TGTGCCACCTCCGGGACAGCTTACTACGAGCAGTACTTC. J is TRBJ2-7 and V is TRBV28; TRBD1 matches at 7 bases. Germline CDR1 MDHEN, CDR2 SYDVKM. This CDR3 has 13 amino acids. With V trimmed by 10 bases and J by 3 bases, 9 bases remained unmatched.

V and J are TRBV7-8 and TRBJ1-1; no clear D gene. The CDR3 is 14 residues long. The V end lost 1 base, the J end lost 11 bases, and 17 bases lay between the germline ends. In germline, CDR1 is SGHVS, CDR2 FQNEAQ. CDR3 region: CASSLGGIQWAAFF. The CDR3 DNA sequence: TGTGCCAGCAGCTTAGGAGGGATTCAGTGGGCGGCTTTCTTT.

V usage is TRBV5-1 and J usage is TRBJ1-3; possible D gene TRBD1, 5 bases. This CDR3 region has 14 residues. The ends were cut back, 0 bases at V and 7 bases at J, with 11 bases in the middle. Germline V gene data show CDR1 as SGHRS and CDR2 as YFSETQ. CDR3 bases: TGCGCCAGCAGCTTGGCCGGGGGGTTCAACACCATATATTTT. Protein product: CASSLAGGFNTIYF.

V gene TRBV3-1 (or the pseudogene TRBV3-2) combines with J gene TRBJ2-3, with D possibly matching TRBD1 (6 bases). Germline CDR1 reads LGHDT; CDR2 reads YNNKEL (reference sequence). This CDR3 region has 17 residues. V lost 5 bases and J 3 bases, leaving 21 bases between the germline ends. CDR3: CASSETLLGAGTDTQYF. CDR3 DNA: TGTGCCAGCAGCGAAACGCTCTTGGGGGCGGGTACAGATACGCAGTATTTT.

This clone appeared a single time. The chain combines TRBV27 with TRBJ1-2, with D perhaps TRBD1 (6 bases). Germline loops: CDR1 MNHEY, CDR2 SMNVEV (reference sequence). The CDR3 is 15 amino acids. The V and J ends lost 1 base and 4 bases respectively, with 13 bases between them. Here the CDR3 reads CASSLLSGGFYGYTF. DNA of the CDR3: TGTGCCAGCAGTTTATTGTCGGGGGGCTTCTATGGCTACACCTTC.